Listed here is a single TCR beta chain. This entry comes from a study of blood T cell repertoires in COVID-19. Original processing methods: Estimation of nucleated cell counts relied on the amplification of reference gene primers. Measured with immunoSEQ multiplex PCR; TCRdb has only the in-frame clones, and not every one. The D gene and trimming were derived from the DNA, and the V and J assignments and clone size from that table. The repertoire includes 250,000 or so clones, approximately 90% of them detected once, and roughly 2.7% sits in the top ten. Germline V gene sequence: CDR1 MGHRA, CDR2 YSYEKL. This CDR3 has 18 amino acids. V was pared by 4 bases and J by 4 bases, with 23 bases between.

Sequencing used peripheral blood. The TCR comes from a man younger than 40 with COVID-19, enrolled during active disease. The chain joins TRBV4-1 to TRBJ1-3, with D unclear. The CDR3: CASSRTPVAGISGNTIYF. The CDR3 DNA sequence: TGCGCCAGCAGCCGAACTCCCGTCGCGGGGATCTCCGGAAACACCATATATTTT.